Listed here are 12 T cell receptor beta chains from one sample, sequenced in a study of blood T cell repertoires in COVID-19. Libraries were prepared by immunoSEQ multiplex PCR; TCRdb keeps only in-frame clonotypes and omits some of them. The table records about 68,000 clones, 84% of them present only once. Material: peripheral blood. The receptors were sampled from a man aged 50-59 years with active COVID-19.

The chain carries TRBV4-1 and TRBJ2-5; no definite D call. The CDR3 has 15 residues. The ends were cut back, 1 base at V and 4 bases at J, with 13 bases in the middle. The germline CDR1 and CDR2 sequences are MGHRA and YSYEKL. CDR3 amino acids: CASSQVTALGETQYF. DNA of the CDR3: TGCGCCAGCAGCCAAGTGACGGCCCTAGGAGAGACCCAGTACTTC.

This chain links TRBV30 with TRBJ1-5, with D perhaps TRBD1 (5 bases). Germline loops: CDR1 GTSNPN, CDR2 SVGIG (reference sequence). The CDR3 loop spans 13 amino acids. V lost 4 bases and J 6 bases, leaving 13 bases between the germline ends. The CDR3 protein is CAWTGAGGQPQHF. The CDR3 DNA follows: TGTGCCTGGACCGGGGCGGGGGGTCAGCCCCAGCATTTT.

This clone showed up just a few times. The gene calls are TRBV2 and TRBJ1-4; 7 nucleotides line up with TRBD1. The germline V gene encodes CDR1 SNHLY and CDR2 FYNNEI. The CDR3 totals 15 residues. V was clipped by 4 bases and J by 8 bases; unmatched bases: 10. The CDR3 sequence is CASSAGGGGGEKLFF. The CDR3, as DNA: TGTGCCAGCAGTGCCGGAGGGGGCGGCGGAGAAAAACTGTTTTTT.

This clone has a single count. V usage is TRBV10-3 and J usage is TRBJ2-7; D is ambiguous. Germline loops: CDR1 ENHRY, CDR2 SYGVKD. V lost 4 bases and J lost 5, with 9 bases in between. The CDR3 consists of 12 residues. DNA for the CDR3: TGTGCCATCAGTGCTACCCTGGACGAGCAGTACTTC. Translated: CAISATLDEQYF.

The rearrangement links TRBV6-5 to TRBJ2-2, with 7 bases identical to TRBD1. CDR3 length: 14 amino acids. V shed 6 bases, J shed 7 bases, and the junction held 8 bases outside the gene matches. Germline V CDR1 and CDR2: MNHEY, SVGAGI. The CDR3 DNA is TGTGCCAGCAGAACGACAGGGACGAGCGGGGAGCTGTTTTTT. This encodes CASRTTGTSGELFF.

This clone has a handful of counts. The CDR3 is CASSPSGRGETGYTF. The CDR3 DNA reads TGCGCCAGCAGCCCCTCAGGGAGGGGGGAGACCGGCTACACCTTC. This chain connects TRBV5-1 to TRBJ1-2; D might be TRBD1 (6 bases). Deletions cut 4 bases from V and 8 bases from J, with 21 bases between. CDR1 is SGHRS, CDR2 YFSETQ, per germline. The CDR3 is made up of 15 amino acids.

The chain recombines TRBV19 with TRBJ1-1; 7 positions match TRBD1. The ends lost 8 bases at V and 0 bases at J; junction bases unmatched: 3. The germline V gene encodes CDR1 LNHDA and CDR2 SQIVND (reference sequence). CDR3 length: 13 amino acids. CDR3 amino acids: CASHDRVNTEAFF. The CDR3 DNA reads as TGTGCCAGTCACGACAGGGTGAACACTGAAGCTTTCTTT.

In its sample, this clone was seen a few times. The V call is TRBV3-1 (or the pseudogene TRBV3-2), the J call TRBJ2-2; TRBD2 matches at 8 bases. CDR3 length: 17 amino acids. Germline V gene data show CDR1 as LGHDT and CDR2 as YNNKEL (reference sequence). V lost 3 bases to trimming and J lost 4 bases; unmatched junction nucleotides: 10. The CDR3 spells CASSQREVAGTTGELFF. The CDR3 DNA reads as TGTGCCAGCAGCCAGCGGGAAGTAGCGGGAACCACCGGGGAGCTGTTTTTT.

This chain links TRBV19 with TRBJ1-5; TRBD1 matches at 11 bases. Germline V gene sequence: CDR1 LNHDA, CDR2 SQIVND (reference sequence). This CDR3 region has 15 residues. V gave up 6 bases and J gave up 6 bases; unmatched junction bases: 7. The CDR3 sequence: CASRSGQGATQPQHF. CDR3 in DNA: TGTGCCAGTAGGTCCGGACAGGGGGCGACTCAGCCCCAGCATTTT.

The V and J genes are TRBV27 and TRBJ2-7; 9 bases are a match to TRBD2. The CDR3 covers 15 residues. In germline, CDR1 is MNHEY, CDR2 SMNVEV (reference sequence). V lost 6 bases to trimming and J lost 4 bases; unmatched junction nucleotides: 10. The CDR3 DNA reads TGTGCCAGCAGACGCCGGGGACTAGCCCATTACGAGCAGTACTTC. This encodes CASRRRGLAHYEQYF.

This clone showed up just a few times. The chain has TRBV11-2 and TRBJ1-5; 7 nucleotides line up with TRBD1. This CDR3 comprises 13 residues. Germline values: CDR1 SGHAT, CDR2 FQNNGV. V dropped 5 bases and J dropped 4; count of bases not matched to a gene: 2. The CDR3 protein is CASSGTVNQPQHF. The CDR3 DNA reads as TGTGCCAGCAGCGGGACAGTAAATCAGCCCCAGCATTTT. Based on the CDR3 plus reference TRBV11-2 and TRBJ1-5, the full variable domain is EAGVAQSPRYKIIEKRQSVAFWCNPISGHATLYWYQQILGQGPKLLIQFQNNGVVDDSQLPKDRFSAERLKGVDSTLKIQPAKLEDSAVYLCASSGTVNQPQHFGDGTRLSIL.

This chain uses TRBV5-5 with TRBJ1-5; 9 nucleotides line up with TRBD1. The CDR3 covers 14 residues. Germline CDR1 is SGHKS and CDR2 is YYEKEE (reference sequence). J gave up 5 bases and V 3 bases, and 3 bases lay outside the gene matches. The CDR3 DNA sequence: TGTGCCAGCAGCTCAGACAGGGGGGATCAGCCCCAGCATTTT. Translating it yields CASSSDRGDQPQHF.